The clone carrying this T cell receptor (beta chain) was recorded a few times. The record originates from a study of human T cells and chemical hapten exposure. CDR1 and CDR2 from the germline V gene are KGHSH and LQKENI. CDR3 length: 14 residues. The V end was cut by 3 bases, the J end by 5 bases, with 11 bases between. From the RACE reads, TCRdb called clonotypes with MiXCR, one entry per CDR3 protein. The sample yields around 110,000 distinct CDR3 sequences, around 10% seen once. Time point: patch test 3, about 24 weeks after DPC sensitization. As for treatment: therapeutic diphenylcyclopropenone sensitization with weekly scalp DPC.

The V call is TRBV18, the J call TRBJ1-5, with D unclear. The source of this sequence is a woman between 50 and 59 years old with alopecia areata. Some clones in this sample may be carry-over from other donors' samples. The starting material was whole blood, obtained in connection with sensitization to the hapten diphenylcyclopropenone (DPC). CDR3 in DNA: TGTGCCAGCTCACCGGCAGGTCAGGATCAGCCCCAGCATTTT. Translating it yields CASSPAGQDQPQHF. Drawing the rest from reference TRBV18 and TRBJ1-5, the complete variable domain is NAGVMQNPRHLVRRRGQEARLRCSPMKGHSHVYWYRQLPEEGLKFMVYLQKENIIDESGMPKERFSAEFPKEGPSILRIQQVVRGDSAAYFCASSPAGQDQPQHFGDGTRLSIL.